The 32 T cell receptor beta chains reported below all come from one sample, sequenced in a study of blood T cell repertoires in COVID-19. Repertoires were generated with immunoSEQ multiplex PCR, while TCRdb's copy carries only in-frame clones and drops some. Of some 210,000 clones detected, under 95% appear once; the ten largest clones hold 1% to 1.5%. Specimen: peripheral blood. The receptors here all came from a man aged 30 to 45 with acute or convalescent COVID-19.

This clone was seen only once. CDR3 region: CAFRSGNYGYTF. CDR3 nucleotides: TGTGCCTTCCGATCGGGTAACTATGGCTACACCTTC. The chain couples TRBV30 to TRBJ1-2; unclear D gene. The CDR3 has 12 amino acids. The ends were cut back, 7 bases at V and 1 base at J, with 10 bases in the middle. Germline V lookup: CDR1 GTSNPN, CDR2 SVGIG (reference sequence).

The chain recombines TRBV5-6 with TRBJ1-2; 9 positions agree with TRBD1. Germline CDR1 and CDR2: SGHDT and YYEEEE. CDR3 size: 14 residues. The V segment lost 4 bases and the J segment 0 bases; nucleotides outside the gene matches: 1. The CDR3 region has the DNA TGTGCCAGCAGCGGGGACAGGGCTAACTATGGCTACACCTTC. This gives the protein CASSGDRANYGYTF.

This clone was seen just once. V is TRBV10-1 and J is TRBJ2-1; the D is unclear. V lost 2 bases, J lost 6 bases, and 14 bases lay in between. The germline V gene encodes CDR1 WNHNN and CDR2 SYGVQD (reference sequence). There are 15 residues in the CDR3. CDR3 sequence reads: CASSENPWLTNEQFF. The CDR3 DNA reads TGCGCCAGCAGTGAGAATCCGTGGCTTACCAATGAGCAGTTCTTC.

The chain is built from TRBV5-4 and TRBJ2-1; D perhaps matches TRBD2 (7 bases). Germline V CDR1 and CDR2: SGHNT, YYREEE (reference sequence). V was cut by 0 bases and J by 10 bases, with 11 bases left in between. There are 13 residues in the CDR3. In nucleotides, the CDR3 is TGTGCCAGCAGCTTGGGGGAGGGGGGCGAGCAGTTCTTC. It codes for CASSLGEGGEQFF.

This clone has just one count. The chain's CDR3 is CASSSSLAKNIQYF. CDR3 sequence (DNA): TGCGCCAGCAGCTCGTCCCTAGCCAAAAACATTCAGTACTTC. V gene TRBV5-1 combines with J gene TRBJ2-4, with unresolved D. Looked up from germline, CDR1 is SGHRS and CDR2 is YFSETQ. The CDR3 is 14 residues long. V lost 3 bases, J lost 0 bases, and 7 bases lay in between.

This chain connects TRBV5-8 to TRBJ1-2; TRBD1 aligns across 8 bases. There are 15 residues in the CDR3. With V trimmed by 4 bases and J by 3 bases, 8 bases remained unmatched. The germline gives CDR1 SGHTS, CDR2 YDEGEE. CDR3 sequence (DNA): TGTGCCAGCAGCGGATACAGGGGGTCGGACTATGGCTACACCTTC. This sequence encodes CASSGYRGSDYGYTF.

This clone was seen a handful of times. The rearrangement joins TRBV2 to TRBJ1-1; D unclear. Trimming took 1 base from V and 11 from J, leaving 14 bases between them. This CDR3 comprises 13 residues. The V gene's germline CDR1 is SNHLY and CDR2 FYNNEI. This CDR3 is CASSEENTESAFF. CDR3 nucleotide sequence: TGTGCCAGCAGTGAAGAGAATACCGAGTCTGCTTTCTTT.

The rearrangement links TRBV5-6 to TRBJ2-1, with 12 bases aligning to TRBD2. CDR1 and CDR2 from the germline V gene are SGHDT and YYEEEE. The V segment lost 3 bases and the J segment 13 bases; nucleotides outside the gene matches: 14. The CDR3 runs 16 residues. This chain's CDR3 is CASSYWSSGRVGGQFF. The CDR3 DNA reads as TGTGCCAGCAGCTATTGGTCTAGCGGGAGGGTTGGCGGCCAGTTCTTC.

This clone was found once. V gene TRBV27 combines with J gene TRBJ2-7, with 9 nucleotides matching TRBD1. CDR1 and CDR2 from the germline V gene are MNHEY and SMNVEV (reference sequence). This CDR3 contains 16 residues. The junction had 12 bases not matched to a gene; V was cut back by 6 bases and J by 3 bases. The CDR3 nucleotides are TGTGCCAGCAGCAAATTCCGGGACAGGGCTCACTACGAGCAGTACTTC. It translates to CASSKFRDRAHYEQYF.

V usage is TRBV6-5 and J usage is TRBJ1-2; 8 nucleotides match TRBD1. Germline CDR1 is MNHEY and CDR2 is SVGAGI. The ends lost 2 bases at V and 4 bases at J; junction bases unmatched: 6. This CDR3 has 15 amino acids. CDR3: CASSYTRTGLYGYTF. The CDR3 bases are TGTGCCAGCAGTTACACCCGGACAGGGCTCTATGGCTACACCTTC.

V is TRBV19 and J is TRBJ2-7; possibly TRBD1 for D (5 bases). V gave up 3 bases and J gave up 2 bases, with 14 bases separating them. This CDR3 is 15 amino acids long. The germline CDR1 and CDR2 sequences are LNHDA and SQIVND (reference sequence). CDR3 amino acids: CASSIRQGGTYEQYF. CDR3 bases: TGTGCCAGTAGTATTCGTCAGGGTGGGACCTACGAGCAGTACTTC.

The CDR3 loop is CASSLRTGRDEQYF. The CDR3 DNA is TGTGCCAGCAGTCTTAGGACAGGGCGAGACGAGCAGTACTTC. The V gene is TRBV27, the J gene TRBJ2-7, with 8 bases matching TRBD1. The trim removed 5 bases at V and 5 bases at J, leaving 8 bases unmatched. The CDR3 has 14 amino acids. Germline V gene data show CDR1 as MNHEY and CDR2 as SMNVEV (reference sequence).

This clone has just a few counts. J is TRBJ2-2 and V is TRBV27; D might be TRBD1 (5 bases). Per germline, CDR1 MNHEY and CDR2 SMNVEV (reference sequence). CDR3 length: 16 amino acids. V was pared by 0 bases and J by 6 bases, with 14 bases between. The CDR3 sequence is CASSLSYRIIAGELFF. The DNA of the CDR3 is TGTGCCAGCAGTTTATCGTACAGGATCATCGCCGGGGAGCTGTTTTTT.

This rearrangement joins TRBV10-2 to TRBJ2-3; a weak D match, TRBD2 (6 bases). CDR3 length: 12 amino acids. Germline CDR1 reads WSHSY; CDR2 reads SAAADI. Trimming removed 2 bases from V and 6 bases from J, with 6 bases in between. The CDR3 here is CASSEAGDTQYF. CDR3 in DNA: TGCGCCAGCAGTGAGGCGGGGGATACGCAGTATTTT.

The rearrangement uses TRBV27 and TRBJ1-5; D is possibly TRBD1 (6 bases). V shed 3 bases and J shed 6 bases, with 9 bases lying between them. CDR3 length equals 13 residues. CDR1 and CDR2 (germline): MNHEY, SMNVEV (reference sequence). The CDR3: CASSLGRGQPQHF. The CDR3, as DNA: TGTGCCAGCAGTTTGGGCAGGGGTCAGCCCCAGCATTTT.

This clone was seen a single time. The chain employs TRBV6-6 and TRBJ2-7, with TRBD1 matching 10 bases. Per germline, CDR1 MNHNY and CDR2 SVGAGI (reference sequence). Trimming took 5 bases from V and 0 from J; bases not matched to a gene: 7. This CDR3 has 16 amino acids. The CDR3 sequence is CASSNPGQGLSYEQYF. CDR3 nucleotide sequence: TGTGCCAGCAGTAATCCGGGACAGGGGCTCTCCTACGAGCAGTACTTC.

V usage is TRBV6-5 and J usage is TRBJ1-2; 9 nucleotides agree with TRBD1. V dropped 5 bases and J dropped 5; count of bases not matched to a gene: 9. CDR1 MNHEY and CDR2 SVGAGI come from the germline V gene. The CDR3 has 15 residues. The DNA of the CDR3 is TGTGCCAGCAGTCCATGGGACAGGGCTGAGTATGGCTACACCTTC. Translated: CASSPWDRAEYGYTF.

V is TRBV10-3 and J is TRBJ2-1; a possible D gene is TRBD1 (6 bases). The germline V and J ends were trimmed by 5 bases and 1 base, with 9 bases remaining between them. The CDR3 contains 14 residues. Germline CDR1 reads ENHRY; CDR2 reads SYGVKD. CDR3 in amino acids: CAISTGISYNEQFF. CDR3 bases: TGTGCCATCAGTACAGGGATTTCCTACAATGAGCAGTTCTTC.

CDR3 protein: CASSVALGLPTGELFF. For the CDR3, the DNA is TGTGCCAGCAGCGTAGCCTTGGGACTCCCCACCGGGGAGCTGTTTTTT. V is TRBV9 and J is TRBJ2-2, with D tentatively TRBD2 (6 bases). This CDR3 spans 16 amino acids. The V gene's germline CDR1 is SGDLS and CDR2 YYNGEE. With 0 bases removed from V and 4 bases from J, the gap between germline ends came to 13 bases.

The chain joins TRBV10-1 to TRBJ2-2; TRBD1 might be the D (6 bases). Trimming left V 6 bases short and J 0 bases short, with 8 bases between. Germline values: CDR1 WNHNN, CDR2 SYGVQD (reference sequence). The CDR3 is 14 residues long. The CDR3 here is CASRQGPNTGELFF. CDR3 nucleotides: TGCGCCAGCAGACAGGGTCCGAACACCGGGGAGCTGTTTTTT.

The V call is TRBV11-1, the J call TRBJ2-4; a possible D gene is TRBD1 (5 bases). The CDR3 runs 14 residues. Looked up from germline, CDR1 is SGHAT and CDR2 is FQDESV (reference sequence). Trimming pared 4 bases from V and 8 bases from J, leaving 15 bases between. CDR3 DNA: TGTGCCAGCAGCTCTCGGCAGGGTTTAGACATTCAGTACTTC. This codes for CASSSRQGLDIQYF.

The chain links TRBV7-8 to TRBJ2-7, with a possible D match to TRBD2 (5 bases). The CDR3 is 15 amino acids. Looked up from germline, CDR1 is SGHVS and CDR2 is FQNEAQ. Trimming cost V 11 bases and J 2 bases, with 22 bases left between them. Written as DNA, the CDR3 is TGTGCCTCAATGGAGGTGCGACGGGGTCCCTACGAGCAGTACTTC. Protein: CASMEVRRGPYEQYF.

The CDR3 bases are TGTGCCACCAGCAGTGGGGGCGTATGGTCTGGAAACACCATATATTTT. Translating it yields CATSSGGVWSGNTIYF. This sequence joins TRBV15 and TRBJ1-3; D is perhaps TRBD1 (6 bases). This CDR3 is built from 16 residues. Trimming cost V 3 bases and J 1 base, with 13 bases left between them. Germline CDR1 LNHNV, CDR2 YYDKDF (reference sequence).

The chain recombines TRBV29-1 with TRBJ1-1, with D maybe TRBD1 (5 bases). V was shortened by 8 bases and J by 1 base, with 14 bases between the two germline ends. CDR1 and CDR2 (germline): SQVTM, ANQGSEA. The CDR3 length is 13 residues. CDR3: CSTLGGRNTEAFF. As DNA, the CDR3 is TGCAGCACCCTCGGGGGACGGAACACTGAAGCTTTCTTT.

The chain is built from TRBV7-2 and TRBJ2-3; 15 bases fit TRBD2. The CDR3 extends over 18 amino acids. Germline CDR1 and CDR2: SGHTA and FQGNSA. After removal of 3 bases from V and 6 bases from J, the junction contained 10 bases not matched to a gene. The CDR3 region has the DNA TGTGCCAGCAGCTTGGGACTAGCGGGGGGTGGTGGTTGGGATACGCAGTATTTT. Translating it yields CASSLGLAGGGGWDTQYF.

This chain joins TRBV28 and TRBJ2-4, with D possibly matching TRBD1 (9 bases). V gave up 7 bases and J gave up 8 bases, with 21 bases separating them. CDR3 size: 15 residues. Germline lookup yields CDR1 MDHEN and CDR2 SYDVKM. The CDR3 nucleotides are TGTGCCAGCACAAGACTAGCGAGACAGGGGGACATTCAGTACTTC. It is translated as CASTRLARQGDIQYF. The whole variable domain, remainder taken from reference TRBV28 and TRBJ2-4, is DVKVTQSSRYLVKRTGEKVFLECVQDMDHENMFWYRQDPGLGLRLIYFSYDVKMKEKGDIPEGYSVSREKKERFSLILESASTNQTSMYLCASTRLARQGDIQYFGAGTRLSVL.

The chain is built from TRBV3-1 (or the pseudogene TRBV3-2) and TRBJ1-2; maybe TRBD1 (5 bases). Germline assignment: CDR1 LGHDT and CDR2 YNNKEL (reference sequence). The CDR3 runs 14 residues. Between the trimmed V and J ends, which lost 1 base and 7 bases, there was a span of 13 bases. The CDR3 sequence: CASSQVRGDSGYTF. The CDR3 nucleotides are TGTGCCAGCAGCCAAGTCCGGGGGGATAGTGGCTACACCTTC.

This clone was observed a handful of times. One junction end disagrees with the germline gene, perhaps due to a read error. The chain recombines TRBV7-3 with TRBJ1-1; unclear D gene. The CDR3 is made up of 13 amino acids. Germline-derived CDR1 and CDR2 are SGHTA and FQGTGA. The CDR3 sequence is CASRLTAVTEAFF. The CDR3 nucleotides are TGTGCCAGCAGGTTAACGGCGGTCACTGAAGCTTTCTTT. The full variable domain, with the rest looked up from reference TRBV7-3 and TRBJ1-1, is GAGVSQTPSNKVTEKGKYVELRCDPISGHTALYWYRQSLGQGPEFLIYFQGTGAADDSGLPNDRFFAVRPEGSVSTLKIQRTERGDSAVYLCASRLTAVTEAFFGQGTRLTVV.

J is TRBJ2-1 and V is TRBV7-9, with D possibly being TRBD1 (5 bases). The ends were cut back, 1 base at V and 4 bases at J, with 14 bases in the middle. The CDR3 is 16 amino acids. CDR1 and CDR2 (germline): SEHNR, FQNEAQ (reference sequence). The CDR3 coding sequence is TGTGCCAGCAGCTTAGGTATACAGGAACTTTACAATGAGCAGTTCTTC. It translates to CASSLGIQELYNEQFF.

CDR3 region: CASSALGSSNQPQHF. CDR3 coding DNA: TGCGCCAGCAGTGCGTTGGGTTCTAGTAATCAGCCCCAGCATTTT. J is TRBJ1-5 and V is TRBV10-2; the D is unclear. Germline lookup yields CDR1 WSHSY and CDR2 SAAADI. CDR3 length: 15 amino acids. The V gene lost 4 bases and the J gene lost 4 bases, with 14 bases spanning the gap.

The V gene is TRBV25-1, the J gene TRBJ1-5; 7 bases align to TRBD1. CDR3 length equals 13 residues. V trimming: 7 bases; J trimming: 7 bases; junction bases outside the gene matches: 7. Germline CDR1 is MGHDK and CDR2 is SYGVNS. The CDR3 here is CASNDREGQPQHF. CDR3 DNA: TGTGCCAGCAATGACAGGGAGGGCCAGCCCCAGCATTTT.

This clone occurred once. V usage is TRBV7-3 and J usage is TRBJ1-1; D might be TRBD1 (5 bases). Trimming pared 3 bases from V and 8 bases from J, leaving 13 bases between. This CDR3 has 13 amino acids. CDR1 and CDR2 (germline): SGHTA, FQGTGA. CDR3 sequence reads: CASSLAGAGEAFF. The DNA for the CDR3 is TGTGCCAGCAGCTTGGCTGGGGCAGGGGAAGCTTTCTTT.